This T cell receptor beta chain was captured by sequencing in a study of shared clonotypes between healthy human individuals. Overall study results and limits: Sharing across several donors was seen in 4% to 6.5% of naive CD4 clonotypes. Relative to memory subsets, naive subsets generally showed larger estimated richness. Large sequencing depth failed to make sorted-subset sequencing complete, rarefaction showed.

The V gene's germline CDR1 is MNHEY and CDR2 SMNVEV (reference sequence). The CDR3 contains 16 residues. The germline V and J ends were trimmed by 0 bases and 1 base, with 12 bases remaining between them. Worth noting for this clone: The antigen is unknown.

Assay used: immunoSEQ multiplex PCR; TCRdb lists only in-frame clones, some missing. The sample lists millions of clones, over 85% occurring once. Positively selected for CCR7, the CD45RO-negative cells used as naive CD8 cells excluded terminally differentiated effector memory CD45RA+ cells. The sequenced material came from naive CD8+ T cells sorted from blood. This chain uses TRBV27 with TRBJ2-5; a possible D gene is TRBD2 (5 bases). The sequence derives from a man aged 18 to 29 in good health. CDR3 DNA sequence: TGTGCCAGCAGTTTATCGAGCCGGGGTGTCCAAGAGACCCAGTACTTC. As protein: CASSLSSRGVQETQYF.